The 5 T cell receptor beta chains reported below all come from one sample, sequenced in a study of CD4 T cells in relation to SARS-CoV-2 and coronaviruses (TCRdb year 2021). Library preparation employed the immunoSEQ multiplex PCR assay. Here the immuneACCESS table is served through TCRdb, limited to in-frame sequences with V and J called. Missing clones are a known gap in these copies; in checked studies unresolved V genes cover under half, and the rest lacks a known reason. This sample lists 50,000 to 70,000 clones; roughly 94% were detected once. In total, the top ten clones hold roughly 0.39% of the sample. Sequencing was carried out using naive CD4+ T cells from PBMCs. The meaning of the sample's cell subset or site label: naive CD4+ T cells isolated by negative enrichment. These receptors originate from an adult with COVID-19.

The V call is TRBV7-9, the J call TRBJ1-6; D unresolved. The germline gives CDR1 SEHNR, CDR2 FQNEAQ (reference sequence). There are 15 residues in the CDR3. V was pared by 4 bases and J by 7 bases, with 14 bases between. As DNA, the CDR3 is TGTGCCAGCAGCTCCCCGGGTGCTCGAAATTCACCCCTCCACTTT. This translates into CASSSPGARNSPLHF.

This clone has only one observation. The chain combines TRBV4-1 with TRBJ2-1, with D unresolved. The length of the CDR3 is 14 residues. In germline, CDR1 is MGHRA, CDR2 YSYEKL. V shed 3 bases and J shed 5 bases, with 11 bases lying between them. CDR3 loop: CASSQLDNNNEQFF. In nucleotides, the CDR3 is TGCGCCAGCAGCCAGTTAGACAATAACAATGAGCAGTTCTTC.

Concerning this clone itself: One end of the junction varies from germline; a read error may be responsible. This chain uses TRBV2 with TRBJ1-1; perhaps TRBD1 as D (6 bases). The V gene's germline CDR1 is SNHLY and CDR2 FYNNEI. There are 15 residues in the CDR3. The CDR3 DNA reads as TGTGCCAGCAGGAAGCTCGGGACACCGAACACTGAGGCTTTCTTT. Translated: CASRKLGTPNTEAFF.

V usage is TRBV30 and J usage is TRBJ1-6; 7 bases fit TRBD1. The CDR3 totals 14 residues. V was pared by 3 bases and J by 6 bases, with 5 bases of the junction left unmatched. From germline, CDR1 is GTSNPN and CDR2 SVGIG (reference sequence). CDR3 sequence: CAWRGTERNSPLHF. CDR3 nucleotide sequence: TGTGCCTGGAGGGGGACAGAACGTAATTCACCCCTCCACTTT. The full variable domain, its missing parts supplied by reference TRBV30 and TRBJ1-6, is SQTIHQWPATLVQPVGSPLSLECTVEGTSNPNLYWYRQAAGRGLQLLFYSVGIGQISSEVPQNLSASRPQDRQFILSSKKLLLSDSGFYLCAWRGTERNSPLHFGNGTRLTVT.

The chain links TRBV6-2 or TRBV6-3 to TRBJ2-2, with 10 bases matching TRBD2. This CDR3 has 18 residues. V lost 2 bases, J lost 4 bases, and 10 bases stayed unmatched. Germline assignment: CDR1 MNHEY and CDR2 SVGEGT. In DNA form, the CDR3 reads TGTGCCAGCAGTTACACACAACCGGGACTAGCGCGCACCGGGGAGCTGTTTTTT. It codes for CASSYTQPGLARTGELFF.